The source of this TCR beta chain is a study of shared clonotypes between healthy human individuals. On the study more broadly: CD4 naive and CD4 memory each took three plates per donor, while CD8 naive took two and CD8 memory one.

Study-wide results and caveats: Measured sharing among donors was expected to vary with sequencing depth.

The CDR3 sequence is 15 residues long. In germline, CDR1 is MNHEY, CDR2 SMNVEV (reference sequence). The V gene lost 3 bases and the J gene lost 1 base, with 11 bases spanning the gap. As regards this clone: Its target is unknown.

Profiling relied on immunoSEQ multiplex PCR, and the TCRdb table lists in-frame clones only, not all of them. The sample shows 1,400,000 or so clones, 98% of them seen only once. Sequencing was done on a sample of naive CD4+ T cells sorted from blood. The subset: CD45RA+ positively selected. The chain joins TRBV27 to TRBJ2-3; D not certain. This TCR was recovered from a man between 25 and 39 years old in good health. The chain's CDR3 is CASSFSYPGTDTQYF. CDR3 in DNA: TGTGCCAGCAGTTTTTCATATCCTGGCACAGATACGCAGTATTTT.